This T cell receptor (beta chain) appears in the sequencing data of a study of blood T cell repertoires in COVID-19. Profiled with immunoSEQ multiplex PCR; TCRdb holds only in-frame clones, not every one. This sample carries roughly 120,000 clones, about four fifths of them seen once, and the ten largest clones take about 15%. Germline-derived CDR1 and CDR2 are MGHRA and YSYEKL. V gave up 6 bases and J gave up 5 bases, with 23 bases separating them. The CDR3 has 16 amino acids. The sample taken for sequencing was peripheral blood. The sequence derives from a woman in her sixties with acute or convalescent COVID-19. The genes are TRBV4-1 and TRBJ2-7; D is possibly TRBD1 (7 bases). The CDR3 region is CASSSKEGAPIDEQYF. CDR3 nucleotide sequence: TGCGCCAGCAGTAGCAAGGAGGGGGCCCCGATCGACGAGCAGTACTTC.